This T cell receptor beta chain was retrieved from a study of blood T cells in healthy people across ages. Total RNA amounts of at least 5.5 micrograms were extracted per sample. The authors ran a second PCR of 7 to 11 cycles using a sample-barcoded 5' primer and a J-beta primer mix. With 12 random nucleotides, a template-switch adaptor tagged each individual cDNA molecule. One entry per CDR3 protein, called by TCRdb with MiXCR from the 5' RACE reads. The sample carries 650,000 to 800,000 distinct CDR3 sequences, about 42% recorded once. There are a few counts of this clonotype. Its antigen is unidentified. In germline, CDR1 is DFQATT, CDR2 SNEGSKA (reference sequence). With V trimmed by 1 base and J by 0 bases, 8 bases remained unmatched. This CDR3 has 17 amino acids. Study-level points and caveats: The recorded TCR beta diversity per million T cells decreased in a roughly linear manner with age. When set beside aged donors, long-lived donors presented more naive CD4+ cells and higher diversity.

Sequenced: blood. The rearrangement joins TRBV20-1 to TRBJ2-4; 8 bases are a match to TRBD2. This TCR was sampled from a man in his sixties in good health. This CDR3 is CSARAGGPEVAKNIQYF. As DNA, the CDR3 is TGCAGTGCTAGAGCGGGGGGGCCTGAGGTAGCCAAAAACATTCAGTACTTC.